This T cell receptor (beta chain) was recovered during a study of T cell changes during pregnancy in multiple sclerosis. The repertoire was sequenced with immunoSEQ multiplex PCR; TCRdb's copy has only in-frame clones and lacks some. The table has 85,000 to 100,000 clones, around 93% seen once. The V gene lost 5 bases and the J gene lost 0 bases, with 15 bases spanning the gap. CDR3 length: 16 amino acids. Looked up from germline, CDR1 is SGHTA and CDR2 is FQGTGA. The source of this sequence is a female donor with multiple sclerosis, enrolled in a pregnancy study. This chain connects TRBV7-3 to TRBJ2-3; TRBD1 is a possible D gene (6 bases). Sequences were derived from peripheral blood, sampled before pregnancy. The CDR3 reads CASSTGTPESTDTQYF. The CDR3 nucleotides read TGTGCCAGCAGCACCGGGACACCGGAAAGCACAGATACGCAGTATTTT.